This entry lists 2 T cell receptor beta chains sequenced from one sample in a study of cytomegalovirus exposure and HLA in healthy donors. PCR primers comprised 60 Vbeta and 13 Jbeta primers. Generated by immunoSEQ multiplex PCR, the TCRdb table keeps only in-frame clones and is missing some. The sample consists of tens of thousands of clones, approximately 80% of them appearing once. What was sequenced was PBMCs. The receptors originated from a male donor in good health and CMV-seronegative.

This chain uses TRBV29-1 with TRBJ1-2, with TRBD1 as a possible D gene (5 bases). CDR3 length: 13 residues. The germline V and J ends were trimmed by 7 bases and 4 bases, with 16 bases remaining between them. Germline CDR1 is SQVTM and CDR2 is ANQGSEA. The CDR3 loop reads CSATPPGIYGYTF. The CDR3 region has the DNA TGCAGCGCCACTCCCCCAGGGATCTATGGCTACACCTTC.

The gene calls are TRBV15 and TRBJ1-1, with no clear D. Germline V CDR1 and CDR2: LNHNV, YYDKDF (reference sequence). There are 14 residues in the CDR3. Trimming left V 2 bases short and J 2 bases short, with 9 bases between. The CDR3 loop is CATSRKTINTEAFF. Written as DNA, the CDR3 is TGTGCCACCAGCAGAAAAACAATTAACACTGAAGCTTTCTTT.